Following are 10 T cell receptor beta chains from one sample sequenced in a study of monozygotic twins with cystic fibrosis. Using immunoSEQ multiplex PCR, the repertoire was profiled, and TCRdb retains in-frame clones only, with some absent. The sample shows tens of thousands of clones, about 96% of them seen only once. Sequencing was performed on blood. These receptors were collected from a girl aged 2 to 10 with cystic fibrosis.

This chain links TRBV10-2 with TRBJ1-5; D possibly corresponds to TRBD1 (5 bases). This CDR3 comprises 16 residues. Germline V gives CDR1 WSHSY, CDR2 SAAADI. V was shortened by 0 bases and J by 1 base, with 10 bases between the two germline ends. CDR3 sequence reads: CASSESGVGSNQPQHF. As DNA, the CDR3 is TGCGCCAGCAGTGAGTCAGGGGTGGGGAGCAATCAGCCCCAGCATTTT.

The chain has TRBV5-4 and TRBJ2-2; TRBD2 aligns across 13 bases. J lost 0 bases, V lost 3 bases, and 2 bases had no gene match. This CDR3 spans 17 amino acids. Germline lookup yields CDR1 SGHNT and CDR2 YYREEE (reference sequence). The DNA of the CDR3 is TGTGCCAGCAGCTCCGGACTAGCGGGAGCGAACACCGGGGAGCTGTTTTTT. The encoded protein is CASSSGLAGANTGELFF.

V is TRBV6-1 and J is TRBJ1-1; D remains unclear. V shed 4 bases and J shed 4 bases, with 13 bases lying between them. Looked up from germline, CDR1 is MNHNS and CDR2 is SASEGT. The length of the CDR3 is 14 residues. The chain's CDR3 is CASSGYGLGTEAFF. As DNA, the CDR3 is TGTGCCAGCAGTGGTTATGGTCTTGGCACTGAAGCTTTCTTT.

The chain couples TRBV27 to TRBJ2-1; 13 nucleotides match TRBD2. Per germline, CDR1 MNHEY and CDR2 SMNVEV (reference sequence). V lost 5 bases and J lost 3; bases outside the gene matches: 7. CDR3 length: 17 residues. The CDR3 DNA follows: TGTGCCAGCAGTCCCCGGACTAGCGGGAGACTCTACAATGAGCAGTTCTTC. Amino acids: CASSPRTSGRLYNEQFF.

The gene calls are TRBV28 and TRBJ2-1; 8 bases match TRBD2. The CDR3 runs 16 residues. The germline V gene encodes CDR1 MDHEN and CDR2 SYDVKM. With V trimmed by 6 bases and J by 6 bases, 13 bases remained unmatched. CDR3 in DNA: TGTGCCAGCAGGTCACCGGGACTAGGAGGGGTCAATGAGCAGTTCTTC. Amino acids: CASRSPGLGGVNEQFF. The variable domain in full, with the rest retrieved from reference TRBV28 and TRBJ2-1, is DVKVTQSSRYLVKRTGEKVFLECVQDMDHENMFWYRQDPGLGLRLIYFSYDVKMKEKGDIPEGYSVSREKKERFSLILESASTNQTSMYLCASRSPGLGGVNEQFFGPGTRLTVL.

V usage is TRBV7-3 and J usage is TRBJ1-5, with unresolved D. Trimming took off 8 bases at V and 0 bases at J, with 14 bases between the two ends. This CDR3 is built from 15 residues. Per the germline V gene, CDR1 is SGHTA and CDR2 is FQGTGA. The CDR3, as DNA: TGTGCCAGCGAACGTCATCCCGATAGCAATCAGCCCCAGCATTTT. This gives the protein CASERHPDSNQPQHF.

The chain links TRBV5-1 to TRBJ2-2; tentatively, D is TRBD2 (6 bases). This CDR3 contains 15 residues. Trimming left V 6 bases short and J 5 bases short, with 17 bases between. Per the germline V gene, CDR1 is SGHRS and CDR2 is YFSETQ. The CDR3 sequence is CASNPTRGKTGELFF. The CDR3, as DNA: TGCGCCAGCAACCCCACCCGGGGGAAAACCGGGGAGCTGTTTTTT.

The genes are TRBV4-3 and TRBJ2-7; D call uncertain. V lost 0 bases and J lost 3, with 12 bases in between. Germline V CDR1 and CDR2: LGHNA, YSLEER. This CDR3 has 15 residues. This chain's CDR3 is CASSQEWQILYEQYF. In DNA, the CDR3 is TGCGCCAGCAGCCAAGAATGGCAGATTCTCTACGAGCAGTACTTC.

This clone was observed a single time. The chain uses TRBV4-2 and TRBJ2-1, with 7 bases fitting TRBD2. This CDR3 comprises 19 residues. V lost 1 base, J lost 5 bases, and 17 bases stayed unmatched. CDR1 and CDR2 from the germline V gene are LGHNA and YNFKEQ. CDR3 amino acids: CASSQGVGGSPSRNNEQFF. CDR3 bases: TGTGCCAGCAGCCAAGGGGTGGGCGGGAGCCCCTCCCGAAACAATGAGCAGTTCTTC.

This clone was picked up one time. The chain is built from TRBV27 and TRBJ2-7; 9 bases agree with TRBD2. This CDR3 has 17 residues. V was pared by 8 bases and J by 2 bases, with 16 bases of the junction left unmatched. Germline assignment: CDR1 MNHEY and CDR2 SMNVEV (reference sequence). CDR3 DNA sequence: TGTGCCAGCGCCCCTAGGGTGAGCGGGAGGAGGCCCTACGAGCAGTACTTC. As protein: CASAPRVSGRRPYEQYF.